These 26 T cell receptor beta chains originate from one sample sequenced in a study of T-cell reconstitution after alpha-beta-depleted transplantation in children. Preparation of the TCRbeta library involved a method that used unique molecular identifiers. One entry per CDR3 protein results from TCRdb running MiXCR on the PCR reads. The data contain some 200,000 distinct CDR3 sequences, around 10% of them singletons. Sequenced material: PBMCs from the stem cell graft donor, taken from the stem cell graft. The receptor set was obtained from a human donor who donated a stem cell graft to a child with acute lymphoblastic leukemia.

The V gene is TRBV20-1, the J gene TRBJ1-1; D is unclear. CDR1 and CDR2 from the germline V gene are DFQATT and SNEGSKA (reference sequence). Trimming left V 6 bases short and J 1 base short, with 9 bases between. The CDR3 length is 12 residues. The CDR3, as DNA: TGCAGTGCCCTCGGCCGGAACACTGAAGCTTTCTTT. Its protein product is CSALGRNTEAFF.

This clonotype has ten or more counts. CDR3 sequence reads: CASSLPGAMGTEAFF. The CDR3 coding sequence is TGTGCCAGCAGCTTGCCAGGGGCGATGGGCACTGAAGCTTTCTTT. This sequence joins TRBV5-5 and TRBJ1-1; possibly TRBD1 for D (6 bases). In germline, CDR1 is SGHKS, CDR2 YYEKEE (reference sequence). V was clipped by 1 base and J by 4 bases, with 14 bases between them. The CDR3 totals 15 residues.

V gene TRBV2 combines with J gene TRBJ2-4; 7 nucleotides align to TRBD2. Germline loops: CDR1 SNHLY, CDR2 FYNNEI. After removal of 6 bases from V and 9 bases from J, the junction contained 14 bases not matched to a gene. The CDR3 runs 15 residues. The CDR3 sequence is CASSDVGGGGSIQYF. As DNA, the CDR3 is TGTGCCAGCAGCGACGTAGGCGGGGGAGGTAGCATTCAGTACTTC.

This clonotype was recorded at least ten times. The V gene is TRBV20-1, the J gene TRBJ2-1; TRBD2 aligns across 11 bases. This CDR3 is 14 amino acids long. Germline-derived CDR1 and CDR2 are DFQATT and SNEGSKA (reference sequence). V lost 5 bases to trimming and J lost 7 bases; unmatched junction nucleotides: 7. Here the CDR3 reads CSAETSGGGNEQFF. The CDR3 DNA sequence: TGCAGTGCTGAAACTAGCGGGGGCGGTAATGAGCAGTTCTTC.

This sequence joins TRBV12-3 or TRBV12-4 and TRBJ1-5, with D possibly being TRBD1 (5 bases). The CDR3 runs 15 residues. The V gene lost 0 bases and the J gene lost 7 bases, with 13 bases spanning the gap. CDR3 amino acids: CASSLAQVRGQPQHF. The CDR3 coding sequence is TGTGCCAGCAGTTTAGCACAGGTCCGGGGGCAGCCCCAGCATTTT.

The chain employs TRBV19 and TRBJ2-1, with TRBD1 matching over 7 bases. With V trimmed by 7 bases and J by 8 bases, 11 bases remained unmatched. This CDR3 is 14 amino acids long. CDR1 LNHDA and CDR2 SQIVND come from the germline V gene (reference sequence). In DNA, the CDR3 is TGTGCCAGTAAATCGCCGACAGGGAACCATGAGCAGTTCTTC. Protein product: CASKSPTGNHEQFF.

A few counts support this clonotype. The J gene is TRBJ2-3, the V gene TRBV5-1, with 11 nucleotides matching TRBD2. Germline V gives CDR1 SGHRS, CDR2 YFSETQ. The length of the CDR3 is 17 residues. The V segment lost 4 bases and the J segment 3 bases; nucleotides outside the gene matches: 10. The CDR3 sequence is CASSTALAGGWTDTQYF. CDR3 bases: TGCGCCAGCAGCACCGCCCTAGCGGGGGGATGGACAGATACGCAGTATTTT.

This clonotype has at least ten counts. The chain recombines TRBV6-1 with TRBJ2-1; the match to TRBD2 covers 8 bases. The CDR3 consists of 15 residues. The germline V gene encodes CDR1 MNHNS and CDR2 SASEGT. V dropped 3 bases and J dropped 4; count of bases not matched to a gene: 5. The CDR3 region has the DNA TGTGCCAGCAGTGAGAGCGGGGGACCTTACAATGAGCAGTTCTTC. Its protein is CASSESGGPYNEQFF.

This clonotype was found many times. The chain joins TRBV12-3 or TRBV12-4 to TRBJ2-1; 9 positions agree with TRBD1. Trimming took 6 bases from V and 7 from J; bases not matched to a gene: 10. The CDR3 sequence is 15 residues long. The DNA of the CDR3 is TGTGCCAGCAGATCCGGGACAGGGCCGGAGAATGAGCAGTTCTTC. As protein: CASRSGTGPENEQFF.

Ten or more counts support this clonotype. V and J are TRBV29-1 and TRBJ1-1, with TRBD1 as a possible D gene (6 bases). The germline V gene has CDR1 SQVTM and CDR2 ANQGSEA. V lost 4 bases, J lost 2 bases, and 11 bases lay in between. The CDR3 covers 13 residues. Here the CDR3 DNA reads TGCAGCGTTGGACAGGAAGTCAACACTGAAGCTTTCTTT. The encoded protein is CSVGQEVNTEAFF.

This clonotype was found many times. The gene calls are TRBV5-1 and TRBJ2-1; 11 nucleotides agree with TRBD2. J was trimmed by 2 bases and V by 4 bases; bases with no gene match: 11. Per germline, CDR1 SGHRS and CDR2 YFSETQ. The CDR3 is made up of 18 amino acids. DNA for the CDR3: TGCGCCAGCAGCCCCGGTTCTAGCGGGGGGCTTGCCTACAATGAGCAGTTCTTC. Its translation is CASSPGSSGGLAYNEQFF.

This chain connects TRBV3-1 to TRBJ1-1, with TRBD1 identical over 7 bases. With V trimmed by 6 bases and J by 3 bases, 7 bases remained unmatched. This CDR3 has 14 amino acids. Germline CDR1 reads LGHDT; CDR2 reads YNNKEL (reference sequence). Here the CDR3 DNA reads TGTGCCAGCAGACTCCGACAGGGAGACACTGAAGCTTTCTTT. Residues: CASRLRQGDTEAFF.

This clonotype came up many times. The rearrangement joins TRBV12-3 or TRBV12-4 to TRBJ2-4; no clear D gene. This CDR3 is built from 14 residues. The ends were cut back, 1 base at V and 1 base at J, with 5 bases in the middle. The CDR3 protein is CASSLVDAKNIQYF. The CDR3 nucleotides read TGTGCCAGCAGTTTAGTTGATGCCAAAAACATTCAGTACTTC.

This clonotype was detected many times. The genes are TRBV15 and TRBJ2-1; the D gene is possibly TRBD2 (6 bases). Trimming removed 3 bases at V and 6 bases at J, with 15 bases between. Germline V gene data show CDR1 as LNHNV and CDR2 as YYDKDF (reference sequence). This CDR3 is 15 amino acids long. The CDR3 protein is CATSSSGGDLNEQFF. DNA of the CDR3: TGTGCCACCAGCAGCTCTGGAGGGGACCTCAATGAGCAGTTCTTC.

The table lists this clonotype with a few counts. This rearrangement joins TRBV12-3 or TRBV12-4 to TRBJ2-3; the D is unclear. V lost 3 bases and J lost 6, with 13 bases in between. This CDR3 has 14 residues. The CDR3 reads CASSFQLPRDTQYF. The CDR3, as DNA: TGTGCCAGCAGTTTTCAACTCCCTCGGGATACGCAGTATTTT.

This clonotype was counted ten times or more. V usage is TRBV10-3 and J usage is TRBJ2-1; a possible D gene is TRBD2 (6 bases). Germline loops: CDR1 ENHRY, CDR2 SYGVKD. The CDR3 loop spans 14 amino acids. Trimming took off 8 bases at V and 7 bases at J, with 18 bases between the two ends. The CDR3 loop is CAIQVGGYANEQFF. The CDR3 DNA sequence: TGTGCCATCCAGGTGGGGGGTTATGCGAATGAGCAGTTCTTC.

This clonotype was counted between two and nine times. This chain connects TRBV6-1 to TRBJ2-3; perhaps TRBD2 as D (6 bases). CDR3 length: 14 residues. Germline V gene data show CDR1 as MNHNS and CDR2 as SASEGT. Trimming took off 6 bases at V and 5 bases at J, with 15 bases between the two ends. CDR3 amino acids: CASSNGGPEDTQYF. The CDR3 region has the DNA TGTGCCAGCAGCAACGGGGGTCCCGAAGATACGCAGTATTTT.

V usage is TRBV29-1 and J usage is TRBJ1-1; 8 bases map to TRBD1. Germline V lookup: CDR1 SQVTM, CDR2 ANQGSEA. V lost 5 bases and J lost 7; bases outside the gene matches: 3. CDR3 length: 11 amino acids. CDR3 in DNA: TGCAGCGTTTCAGGGGGCGGTGAAGCTTTCTTT. It is translated as CSVSGGGEAFF.

The rearrangement joins TRBV10-3 to TRBJ1-1; tentative D call: TRBD1 (6 bases). Trimming cost V 6 bases and J 10 bases, with 12 bases left between them. The CDR3 is 11 amino acids. Germline V gene data show CDR1 as ENHRY and CDR2 as SYGVKD. CDR3 protein: CAISQGLGAFF. Written as DNA, the CDR3 is TGTGCCATCAGCCAGGGGTTGGGAGCTTTCTTT.

The chain combines TRBV29-1 with TRBJ1-2, with D maybe TRBD1 (6 bases). The CDR3 spans 13 residues. Deletions cut 1 base from V and 8 bases from J, with 14 bases between. Germline-derived CDR1 and CDR2 are SQVTM and ANQGSEA. CDR3 DNA sequence: TGCAGCGTTGAAGGTGGGGGGACATGGGGCTACACCTTC. Translated, it gives CSVEGGGTWGYTF.

There are many counts of this clonotype. The chain links TRBV12-3 or TRBV12-4 to TRBJ1-5; D uncertain. The CDR3 contains 16 residues. V was trimmed by 6 bases and J by 0 bases, leaving 15 bases between them. CDR3 residues: CASSRIGGYSNQPQHF. CDR3 sequence (DNA): TGTGCCAGCAGCCGAATAGGAGGCTATAGCAATCAGCCCCAGCATTTT.

The gene calls are TRBV10-2 and TRBJ1-5, with a weak D call TRBD1 (6 bases). Germline V lookup: CDR1 WSHSY, CDR2 SAAADI. This CDR3 is built from 14 residues. The V end lost 10 bases, the J end lost 0 bases, and 13 bases lay between the germline ends. The CDR3 here is CATIQGLSNQPQHF. DNA for the CDR3: TGCGCCACCATTCAGGGGCTTAGCAATCAGCCCCAGCATTTT.

The chain recombines TRBV5-1 with TRBJ1-1; 10 positions agree with TRBD1. Germline-derived CDR1 and CDR2 are SGHRS and YFSETQ. With 3 bases clipped from V and 5 bases from J, the junction kept 10 bases outside the gene matches. This CDR3 contains 16 residues. This chain's CDR3 is CASSWAGQGRGTEAFF. The CDR3 nucleotides read TGCGCCAGCAGCTGGGCGGGACAGGGGAGAGGTACTGAAGCTTTCTTT.

Ten or more counts support this clonotype. The chain joins TRBV5-1 to TRBJ2-7; 8 nucleotides match TRBD1. This CDR3 is 15 amino acids long. Trimming at V came to 4 bases and at J to 6 bases, leaving 12 bases not matched to a gene. Per the germline V gene, CDR1 is SGHRS and CDR2 is YFSETQ. CDR3 loop: CASSPSFAGGTEQYF. The CDR3 nucleotides read TGCGCCAGCAGCCCCAGCTTTGCAGGGGGCACCGAGCAGTACTTC.

This clonotype has a handful of counts. The V call is TRBV20-1, the J call TRBJ2-5, with a weak D call TRBD2 (7 bases). The ends were cut back, 6 bases at V and 10 bases at J, with 24 bases in the middle. The CDR3 is 14 residues long. Germline V gene lookup returns CDR1 DFQATT and CDR2 SNEGSKA (reference sequence). In nucleotides, the CDR3 is TGCAGTGCGGCCCCATGGGGGGGCCGCGAAAACCAGTACTTC. Its protein product is CSAAPWGGRENQYF.

This clonotype was observed many times. The V and J genes are TRBV5-1 and TRBJ2-3, with D hard to call. This CDR3 has 14 amino acids. Germline lookup yields CDR1 SGHRS and CDR2 YFSETQ. The ends were cut back, 5 bases at V and 1 base at J, with 11 bases in the middle. Here the CDR3 reads CASRGPGGTDTQYF. Here the CDR3 DNA reads TGCGCCAGCAGAGGTCCTGGCGGCACAGATACGCAGTATTTT. The full variable domain, with the rest looked up from reference TRBV5-1 and TRBJ2-3, is KAGVTQTPRYLIKTRGQQVTLSCSPISGHRSVSWYQQTPGQGLQFLFEYFSETQRNKGNFPGRFSGRQFSNSRSEMNVSTLELGDSALYLCASRGPGGTDTQYFGPGTRLTVL.